Sequencing of this TCR beta chain was carried out in a study of cytomegalovirus exposure and HLA in healthy donors. General study results and limits: Beyond CMV serostatus, there was no information to go on about immune exposure. Analysis was carried out at a later point, and it linked a missense DCLRE1C variant to TCR beta V- and J-gene trimming. Productive status was seen about 87% or about 30% of the time for most TCR beta V segments in an earlier analysis.

Researchers ran the PCR with 60 Vbeta and 13 Jbeta primers. Assay used: immunoSEQ multiplex PCR; TCRdb lists only in-frame clones, some missing. The sample has nearly 110,000 clones, 70% to 85% seen once. All donors participated as healthy donors of bone marrow. Trimming stripped 5 bases from V and 4 bases from J, with 8 bases between. Germline V gene lookup returns CDR1 SGHTA and CDR2 FQGNSA. The CDR3 totals 12 residues. The table lists this clone with a few counts. Its specificity is not known. The source material was PBMCs. This TCR came from a male donor in good health and CMV-seronegative. The chain recombines TRBV7-2 with TRBJ1-2, with D hard to call. The CDR3 spells CASSLATYGYTF. CDR3 DNA sequence: TGTGCCAGCAGCCTCGCTACCTATGGCTACACCTTC.